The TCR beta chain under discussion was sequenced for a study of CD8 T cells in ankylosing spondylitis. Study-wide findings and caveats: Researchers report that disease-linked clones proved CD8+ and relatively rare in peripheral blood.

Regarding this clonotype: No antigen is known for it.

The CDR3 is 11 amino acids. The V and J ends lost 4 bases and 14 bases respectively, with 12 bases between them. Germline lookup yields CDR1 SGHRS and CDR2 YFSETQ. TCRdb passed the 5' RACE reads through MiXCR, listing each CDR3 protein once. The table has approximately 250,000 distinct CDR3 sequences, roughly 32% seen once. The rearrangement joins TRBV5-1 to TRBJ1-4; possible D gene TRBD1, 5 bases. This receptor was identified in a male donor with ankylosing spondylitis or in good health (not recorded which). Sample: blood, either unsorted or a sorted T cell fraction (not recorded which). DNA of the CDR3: TGCGCCAGCAGCCCCAGACAGTGGCTGTTTTTT. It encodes CASSPRQWLFF.